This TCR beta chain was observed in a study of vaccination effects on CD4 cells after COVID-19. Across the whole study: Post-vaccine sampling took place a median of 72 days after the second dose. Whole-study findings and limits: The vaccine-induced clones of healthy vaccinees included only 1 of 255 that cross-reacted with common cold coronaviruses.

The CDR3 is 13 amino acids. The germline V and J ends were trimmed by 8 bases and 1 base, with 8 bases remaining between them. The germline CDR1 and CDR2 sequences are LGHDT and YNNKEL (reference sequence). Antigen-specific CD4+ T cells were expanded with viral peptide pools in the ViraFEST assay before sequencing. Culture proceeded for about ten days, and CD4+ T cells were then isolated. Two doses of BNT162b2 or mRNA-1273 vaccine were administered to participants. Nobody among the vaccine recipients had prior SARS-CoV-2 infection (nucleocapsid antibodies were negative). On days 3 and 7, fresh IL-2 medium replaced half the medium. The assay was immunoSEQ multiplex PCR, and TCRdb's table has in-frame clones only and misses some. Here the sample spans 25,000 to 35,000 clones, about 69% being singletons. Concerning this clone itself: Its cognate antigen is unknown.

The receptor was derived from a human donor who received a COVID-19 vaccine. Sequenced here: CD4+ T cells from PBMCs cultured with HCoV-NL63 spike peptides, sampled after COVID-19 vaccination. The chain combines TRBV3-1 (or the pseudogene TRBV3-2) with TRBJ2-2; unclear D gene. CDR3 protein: CASYGRNTGELFF. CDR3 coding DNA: TGTGCCAGCTATGGGCGGAACACCGGGGAGCTGTTTTTT.